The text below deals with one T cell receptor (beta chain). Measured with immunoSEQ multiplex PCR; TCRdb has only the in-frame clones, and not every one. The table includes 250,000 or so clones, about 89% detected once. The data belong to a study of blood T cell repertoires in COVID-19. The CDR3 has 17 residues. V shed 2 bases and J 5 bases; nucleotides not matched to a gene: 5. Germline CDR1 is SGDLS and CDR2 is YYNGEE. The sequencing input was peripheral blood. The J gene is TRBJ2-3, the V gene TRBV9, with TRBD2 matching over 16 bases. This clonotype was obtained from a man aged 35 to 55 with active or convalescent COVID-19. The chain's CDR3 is CASSVRGLAGGQDTQYF. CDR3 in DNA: TGTGCCAGCAGCGTCCGGGGACTAGCGGGGGGGCAAGATACGCAGTATTTT.